The T cell receptor beta chain under discussion was sequenced for a study of shared clonotypes between healthy human individuals. Study-wide points: Naive subsets usually exceeded memory subsets in estimated richness. Compared with clonotypes that all four donors shared, non-shared clonotypes had lower generation probabilities.

Germline CDR1 and CDR2: SGHNT and YENEEA. The CDR3 has 15 amino acids. V was clipped by 5 bases and J by 7 bases; unmatched bases: 5. TCRdb keeps only in-frame clones here, not all; method: immunoSEQ multiplex PCR. The sample contains nearly 2 million clones, about 95% of which appear only once. This clone was seen a single time. Its specificity is not known. CD45RO negativity and positive selection for CCR7 defined naive CD8 cells, a population that excluded terminally differentiated effector memory CD45RA+ cells. All donors were healthy HIV-negative adults lacking recent acute infections or vaccinations.

The receptor was isolated from a man younger than 30 in good health. Sequencing used naive CD8+ T cells sorted from blood. This chain joins TRBV11-3 and TRBJ2-3; 14 nucleotides match TRBD2. As DNA, the CDR3 is TGTGCCAGCAGCCTCGGACTAGCGGGGGGATATACGCAGTATTTT. Translation: CASSLGLAGGYTQYF.